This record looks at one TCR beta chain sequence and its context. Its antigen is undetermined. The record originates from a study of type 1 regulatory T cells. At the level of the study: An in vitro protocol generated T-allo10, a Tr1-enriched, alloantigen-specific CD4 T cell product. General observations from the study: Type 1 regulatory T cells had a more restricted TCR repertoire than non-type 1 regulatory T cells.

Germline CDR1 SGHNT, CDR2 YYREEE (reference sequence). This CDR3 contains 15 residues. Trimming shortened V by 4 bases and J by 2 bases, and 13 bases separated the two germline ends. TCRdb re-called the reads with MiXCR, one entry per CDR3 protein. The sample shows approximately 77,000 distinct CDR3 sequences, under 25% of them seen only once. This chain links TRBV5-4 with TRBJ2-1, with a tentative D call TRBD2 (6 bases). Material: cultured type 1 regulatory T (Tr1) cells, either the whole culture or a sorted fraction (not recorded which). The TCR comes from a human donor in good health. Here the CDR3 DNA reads TGTGCCAGCAGCCCTAGCGCCCGACCCTACAATGAGCAGTTCTTC. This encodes CASSPSARPYNEQFF. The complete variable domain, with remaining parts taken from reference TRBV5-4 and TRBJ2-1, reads ETGVTQSPTHLIKTRGQQVTLRCSSQSGHNTVSWYQQALGQGPQFIFQYYREEENGRGNFPPRFSGLQFPNYSSELNVNALELDDSALYLCASSPSARPYNEQFFGPGTRLTVL.